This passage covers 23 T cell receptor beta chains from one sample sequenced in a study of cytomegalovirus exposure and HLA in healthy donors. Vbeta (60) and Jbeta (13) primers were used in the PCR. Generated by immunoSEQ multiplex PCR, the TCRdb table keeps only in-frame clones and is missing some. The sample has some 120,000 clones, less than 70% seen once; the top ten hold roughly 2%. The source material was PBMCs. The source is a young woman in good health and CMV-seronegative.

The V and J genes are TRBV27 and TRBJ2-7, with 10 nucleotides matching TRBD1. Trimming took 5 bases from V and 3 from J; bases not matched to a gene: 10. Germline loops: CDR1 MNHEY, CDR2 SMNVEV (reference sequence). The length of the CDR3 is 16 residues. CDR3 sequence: CASSRHPDRGFYEQYF. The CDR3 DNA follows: TGTGCCAGCAGTCGACATCCGGACAGGGGGTTCTACGAGCAGTACTTC.

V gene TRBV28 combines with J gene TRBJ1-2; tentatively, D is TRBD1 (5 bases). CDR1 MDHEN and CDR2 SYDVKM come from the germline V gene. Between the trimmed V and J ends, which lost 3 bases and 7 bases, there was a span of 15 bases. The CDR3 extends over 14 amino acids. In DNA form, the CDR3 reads TGTGCCAGCAGTTTCAGGGCAGGGATTGGTGGCTACACCTTC. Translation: CASSFRAGIGGYTF.

The CDR3 coding sequence is TGTGCCAGCAGCCGTCTAGCGGGAGGGGGCTACGAGCAGTACTTC. Translating gives CASSRLAGGGYEQYF. The V call is TRBV7-2, the J call TRBJ2-7, with 12 bases lining up with TRBD2. CDR3 length: 15 residues. In germline, CDR1 is SGHTA, CDR2 FQGNSA. With V trimmed by 5 bases and J by 3 bases, 5 bases remained unmatched.

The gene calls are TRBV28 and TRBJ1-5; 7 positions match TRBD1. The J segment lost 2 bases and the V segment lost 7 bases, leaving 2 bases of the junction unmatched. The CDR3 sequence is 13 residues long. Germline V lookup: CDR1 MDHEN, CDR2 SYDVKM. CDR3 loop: CASKTGGNQPQHF. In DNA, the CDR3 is TGTGCCAGCAAAACAGGGGGCAATCAGCCCCAGCATTTT.

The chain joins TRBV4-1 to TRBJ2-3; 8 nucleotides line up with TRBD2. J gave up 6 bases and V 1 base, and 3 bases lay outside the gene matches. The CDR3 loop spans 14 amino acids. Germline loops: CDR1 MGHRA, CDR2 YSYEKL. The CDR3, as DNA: TGCGCCAGCAGCCAAGTCGGCGGGAGGGATACGCAGTATTTT. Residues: CASSQVGGRDTQYF.

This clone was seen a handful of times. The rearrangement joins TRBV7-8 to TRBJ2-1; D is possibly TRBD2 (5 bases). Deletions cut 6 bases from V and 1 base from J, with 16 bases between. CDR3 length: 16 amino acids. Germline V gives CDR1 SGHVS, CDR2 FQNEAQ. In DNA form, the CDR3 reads TGTGCCAGCAGGATAAAGCGGACGGATTCCTACAATGAGCAGTTCTTC. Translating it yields CASRIKRTDSYNEQFF.

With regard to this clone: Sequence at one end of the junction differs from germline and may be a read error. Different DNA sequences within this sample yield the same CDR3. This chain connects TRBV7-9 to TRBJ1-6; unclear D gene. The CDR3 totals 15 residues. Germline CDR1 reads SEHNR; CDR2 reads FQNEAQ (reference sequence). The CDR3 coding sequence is TGTGCCAGCAGCTTAGCAGCGGGGTATAATTCCCCCCTCCACTTT. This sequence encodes CASSLAAGYNSPLHF.

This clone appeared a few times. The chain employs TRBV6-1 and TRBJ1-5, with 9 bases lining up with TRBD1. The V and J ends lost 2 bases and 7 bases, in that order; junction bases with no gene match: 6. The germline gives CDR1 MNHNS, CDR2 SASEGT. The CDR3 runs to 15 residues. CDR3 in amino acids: CASSENRGRWQPQHF. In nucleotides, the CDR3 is TGTGCCAGCAGTGAAAACAGGGGGCGGTGGCAGCCCCAGCATTTT.

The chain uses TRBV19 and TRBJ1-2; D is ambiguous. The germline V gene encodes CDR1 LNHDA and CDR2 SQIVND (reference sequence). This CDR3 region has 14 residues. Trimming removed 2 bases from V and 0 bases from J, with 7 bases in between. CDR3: CASSITATNYGYTF. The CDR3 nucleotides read TGTGCCAGTAGTATAACCGCGACTAACTATGGCTACACCTTC.

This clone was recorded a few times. CDR3 DNA sequence: TGTGCCAGCAGCGATAGTACAGGGACGTTGACCTATGGCTACACCTTC. Its translation is CASSDSTGTLTYGYTF. The chain links TRBV7-9 to TRBJ1-2; D perhaps matches TRBD1 (6 bases). CDR1 and CDR2 (germline): SEHNR, FQNEAQ (reference sequence). V was trimmed by 5 bases and J by 4 bases, leaving 20 bases between them. The CDR3 totals 16 residues.

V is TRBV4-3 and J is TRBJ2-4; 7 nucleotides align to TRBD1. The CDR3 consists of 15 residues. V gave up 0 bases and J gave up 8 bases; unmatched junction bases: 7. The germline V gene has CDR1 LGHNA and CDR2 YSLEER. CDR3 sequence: CASSQDLDRRDIQYF. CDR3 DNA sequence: TGCGCCAGCAGCCAAGACTTGGACAGGCGGGACATTCAGTACTTC.

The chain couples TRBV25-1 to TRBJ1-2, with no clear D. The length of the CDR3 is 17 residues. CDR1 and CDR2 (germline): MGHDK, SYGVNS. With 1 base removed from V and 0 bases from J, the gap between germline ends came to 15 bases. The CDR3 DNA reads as TGTGCCAGCAGTGAATGGAATGGGGAGTGGGCTAACTATGGCTACACCTTC. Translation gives CASSEWNGEWANYGYTF.

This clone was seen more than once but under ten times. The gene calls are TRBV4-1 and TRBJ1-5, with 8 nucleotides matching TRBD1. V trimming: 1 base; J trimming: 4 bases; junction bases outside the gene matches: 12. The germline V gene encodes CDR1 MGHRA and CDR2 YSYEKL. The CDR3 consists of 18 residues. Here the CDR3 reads CASSQGVGTGKTNQPQHF. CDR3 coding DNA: TGCGCCAGCAGCCAAGGGGTCGGGACAGGCAAGACTAATCAGCCCCAGCATTTT.

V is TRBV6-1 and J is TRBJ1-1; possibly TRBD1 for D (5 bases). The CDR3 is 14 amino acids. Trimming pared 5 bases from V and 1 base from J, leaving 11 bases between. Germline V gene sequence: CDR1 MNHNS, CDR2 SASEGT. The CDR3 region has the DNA TGTGCCAGCAGTTATGACAGAAAGAACACTGAAGCTTTCTTT. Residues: CASSYDRKNTEAFF.

The CDR3 protein is CASSRTPRDTEAFF. The CDR3 coding sequence is TGTGCCAGCAGTCGTACACCGCGGGACACTGAAGCTTTCTTT. The chain joins TRBV28 to TRBJ1-1; D gene uncertain. Looked up from germline, CDR1 is MDHEN and CDR2 is SYDVKM. Trimming stripped 5 bases from V and 3 bases from J, with 13 bases between. The CDR3 consists of 14 residues.

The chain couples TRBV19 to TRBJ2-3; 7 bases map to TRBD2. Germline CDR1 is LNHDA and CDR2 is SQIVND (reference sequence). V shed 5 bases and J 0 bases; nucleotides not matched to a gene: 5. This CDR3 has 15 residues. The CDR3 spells CASSPGLLSTDTQYF. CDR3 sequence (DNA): TGTGCCAGTAGTCCGGGACTACTCAGCACAGATACGCAGTATTTT.

Here the CDR3 reads CASSSRLGGNQPQHF. The CDR3 nucleotides read TGTGCCAGCAGTTCCCGGCTAGGGGGCAATCAGCCCCAGCATTTT. The J gene is TRBJ1-5, the V gene TRBV2, with a possible D match to TRBD1 (5 bases). The CDR3 has 15 residues. The V gene lost 5 bases and the J gene lost 2 bases, with 13 bases spanning the gap. Germline lookup yields CDR1 SNHLY and CDR2 FYNNEI.

The CDR3 region is CASISSGQGGGELFF. CDR3 nucleotide sequence: TGTGCCAGTATCTCCTCAGGACAGGGCGGCGGGGAGCTGTTTTTT. The J gene is TRBJ2-2, the V gene TRBV19; the match to TRBD1 covers 8 bases. After removal of 7 bases from V and 7 bases from J, the junction contained 11 bases not matched to a gene. Germline CDR1 reads LNHDA; CDR2 reads SQIVND (reference sequence). The CDR3 is 15 residues long.

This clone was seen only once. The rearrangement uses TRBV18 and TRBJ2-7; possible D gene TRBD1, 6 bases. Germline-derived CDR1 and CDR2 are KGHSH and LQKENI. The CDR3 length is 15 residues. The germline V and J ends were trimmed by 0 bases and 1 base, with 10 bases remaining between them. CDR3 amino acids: CASSPPGAGSYEQYF. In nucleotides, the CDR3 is TGTGCCAGCTCACCACCGGGGGCAGGGTCCTACGAGCAGTACTTC.

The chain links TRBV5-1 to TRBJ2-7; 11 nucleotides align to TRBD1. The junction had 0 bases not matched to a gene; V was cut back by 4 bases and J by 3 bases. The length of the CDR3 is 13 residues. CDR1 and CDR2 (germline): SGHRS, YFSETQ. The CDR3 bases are TGCGCCAGCAGCGGGACAGGGGGCTACGAGCAGTACTTC. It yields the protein CASSGTGGYEQYF.

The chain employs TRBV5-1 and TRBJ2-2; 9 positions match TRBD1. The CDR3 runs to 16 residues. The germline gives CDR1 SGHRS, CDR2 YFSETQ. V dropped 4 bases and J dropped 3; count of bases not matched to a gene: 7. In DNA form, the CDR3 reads TGCGCCAGCAGCGCGGACAGGGGTTTGGACACCGGGGAGCTGTTTTTT. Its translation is CASSADRGLDTGELFF. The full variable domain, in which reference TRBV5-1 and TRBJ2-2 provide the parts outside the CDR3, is KAGVTQTPRYLIKTRGQQVTLSCSPISGHRSVSWYQQTPGQGLQFLFEYFSETQRNKGNFPGRFSGRQFSNSRSEMNVSTLELGDSALYLCASSADRGLDTGELFFGEGSRLTVL.

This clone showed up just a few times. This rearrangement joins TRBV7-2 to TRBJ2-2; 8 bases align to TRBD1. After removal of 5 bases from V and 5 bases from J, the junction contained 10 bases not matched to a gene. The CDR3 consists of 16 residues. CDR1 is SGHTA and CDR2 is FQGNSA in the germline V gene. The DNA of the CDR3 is TGTGCCAGCAGCCCAGCCTTCCGGACAGGGACCGGGGAGCTGTTTTTT. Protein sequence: CASSPAFRTGTGELFF.

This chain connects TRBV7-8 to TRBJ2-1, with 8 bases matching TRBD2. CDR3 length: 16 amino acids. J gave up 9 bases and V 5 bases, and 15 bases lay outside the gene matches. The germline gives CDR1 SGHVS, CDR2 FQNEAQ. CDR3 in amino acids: CASSIPLGSGRGEQFF. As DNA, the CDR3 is TGTGCCAGCAGCATCCCCTTAGGGAGCGGGAGAGGTGAGCAGTTCTTC.